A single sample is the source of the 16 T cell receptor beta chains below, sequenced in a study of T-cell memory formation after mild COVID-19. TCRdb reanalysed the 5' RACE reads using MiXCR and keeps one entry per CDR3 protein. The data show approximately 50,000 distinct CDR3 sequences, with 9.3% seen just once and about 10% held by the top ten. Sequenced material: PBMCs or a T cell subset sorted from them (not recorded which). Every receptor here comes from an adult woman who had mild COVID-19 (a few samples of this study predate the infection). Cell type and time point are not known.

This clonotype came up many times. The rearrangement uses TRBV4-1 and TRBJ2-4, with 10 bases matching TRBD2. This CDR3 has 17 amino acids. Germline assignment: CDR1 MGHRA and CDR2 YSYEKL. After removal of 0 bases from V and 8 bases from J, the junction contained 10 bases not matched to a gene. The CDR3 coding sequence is TGCGCCAGCAGCCAAGACCCTAGCGGGGGACTCAATGACATTCAGTACTTC. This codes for CASSQDPSGGLNDIQYF.

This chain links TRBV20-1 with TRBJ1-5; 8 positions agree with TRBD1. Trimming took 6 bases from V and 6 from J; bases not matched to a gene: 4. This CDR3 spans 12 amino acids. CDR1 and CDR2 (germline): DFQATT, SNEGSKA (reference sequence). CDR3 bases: TGCAGTGCCGGACAGGGAAGTCAGCCCCAGCATTTT. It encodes CSAGQGSQPQHF.

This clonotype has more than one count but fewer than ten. CDR3 sequence (DNA): TGTGCCAGCAGCCGGGACTTCTCTTCTGGGGCCAACGTCCTGACTTTC. Translation gives CASSRDFSSGANVLTF. V gene TRBV5-5 combines with J gene TRBJ2-6; TRBD2 might be the D (6 bases). The CDR3 sequence is 16 residues long. The V end lost 4 bases, the J end lost 1 base, and 12 bases lay between the germline ends. Germline CDR1 is SGHKS and CDR2 is YYEKEE (reference sequence).

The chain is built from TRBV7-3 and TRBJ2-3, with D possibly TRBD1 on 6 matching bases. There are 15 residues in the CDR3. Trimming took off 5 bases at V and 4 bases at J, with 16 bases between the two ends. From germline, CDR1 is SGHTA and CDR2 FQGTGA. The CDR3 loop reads CASSQTGTSADTQYF. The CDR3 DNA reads TGTGCCAGCAGCCAGACCGGGACATCGGCAGATACGCAGTATTTT.

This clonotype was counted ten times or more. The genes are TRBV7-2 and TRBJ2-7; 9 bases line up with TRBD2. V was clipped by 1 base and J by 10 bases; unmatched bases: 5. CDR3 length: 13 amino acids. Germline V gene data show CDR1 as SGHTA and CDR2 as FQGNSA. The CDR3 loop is CASSLVGGRVQYF. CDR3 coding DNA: TGTGCCAGCAGCTTAGTTGGCGGGAGGGTACAGTACTTC.

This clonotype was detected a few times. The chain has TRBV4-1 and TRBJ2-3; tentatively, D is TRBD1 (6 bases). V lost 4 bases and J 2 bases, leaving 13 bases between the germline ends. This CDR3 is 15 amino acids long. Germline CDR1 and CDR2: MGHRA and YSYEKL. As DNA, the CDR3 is TGCGCCAGCAGCCGCGTTCAGGGGAACACAGATACGCAGTATTTT. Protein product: CASSRVQGNTDTQYF.

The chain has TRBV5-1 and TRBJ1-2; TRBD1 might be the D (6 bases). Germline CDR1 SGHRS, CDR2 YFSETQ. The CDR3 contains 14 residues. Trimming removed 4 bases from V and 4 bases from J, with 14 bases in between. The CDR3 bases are TGCGCCAGCAGCCTCGCAGGGGAGGTCTATGGCTACACCTTC. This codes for CASSLAGEVYGYTF.

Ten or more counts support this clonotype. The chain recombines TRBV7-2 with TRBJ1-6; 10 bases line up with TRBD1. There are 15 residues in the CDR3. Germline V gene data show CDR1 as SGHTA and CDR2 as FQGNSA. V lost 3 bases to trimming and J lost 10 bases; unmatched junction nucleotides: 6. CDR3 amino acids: CASSFRQGAGSPLHF. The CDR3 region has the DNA TGTGCCAGCAGCTTCCGACAGGGGGCTGGGTCACCCCTCCACTTT. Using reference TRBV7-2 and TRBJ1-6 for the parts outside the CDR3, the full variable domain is GAGVSQSPSNKVTEKGKDVELRCDPISGHTALYWYRQSLGQGLEFLIYFQGNSAPDKSGLPSDRFSAERTGGSVSTLTIQRTQQEDSAVYLCASSFRQGAGSPLHFGNGTRLTVT.

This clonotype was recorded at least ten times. This CDR3 reads CASSLSVGGTYNEQFF. In DNA, the CDR3 is TGTGCCAGCAGCTTGTCTGTGGGAGGAACCTACAATGAGCAGTTCTTC. The chain joins TRBV5-8 to TRBJ2-1, with D possibly being TRBD2 (6 bases). Germline V lookup: CDR1 SGHTS, CDR2 YDEGEE. Trimming removed 1 base at V and 2 bases at J, with 13 bases between. The CDR3 consists of 16 residues.

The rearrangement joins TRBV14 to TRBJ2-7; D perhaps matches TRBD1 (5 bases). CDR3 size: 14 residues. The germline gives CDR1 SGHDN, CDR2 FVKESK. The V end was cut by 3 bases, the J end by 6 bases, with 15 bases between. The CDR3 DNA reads TGTGCCAGCAGCCAGAGCAACAGGTTCTCCGAGCAGTACTTC. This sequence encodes CASSQSNRFSEQYF.

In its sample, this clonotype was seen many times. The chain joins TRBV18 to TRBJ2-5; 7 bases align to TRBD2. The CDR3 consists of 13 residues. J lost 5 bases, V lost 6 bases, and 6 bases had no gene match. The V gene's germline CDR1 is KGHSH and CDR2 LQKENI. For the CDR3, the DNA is TGTGCCAGCTCCCACGGGAGGCGCGAGACCCAGTACTTC. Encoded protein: CASSHGRRETQYF.

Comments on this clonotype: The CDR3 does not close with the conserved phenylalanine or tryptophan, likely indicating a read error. In DNA form, the CDR3 reads TGCGCCAGCAGCCAAGGTCAGGAAGGCTACGAGCAGTACTTA. Translated, it gives CASSQGQEGYEQYL. The V and J genes are TRBV4-3 and TRBJ2-7; D uncertain. The CDR3 has 14 amino acids. V lost 1 base and J lost 3, with 10 bases in between. Germline lookup yields CDR1 LGHNA and CDR2 YSLEER.

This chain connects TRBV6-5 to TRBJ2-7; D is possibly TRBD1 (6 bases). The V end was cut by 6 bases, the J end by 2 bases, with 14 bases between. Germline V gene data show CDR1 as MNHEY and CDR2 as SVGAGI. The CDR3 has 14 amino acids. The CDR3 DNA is TGTGCCAGCAGCCGTCGGGACATAGCCTACGAGCAGTACTTC. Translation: CASSRRDIAYEQYF.

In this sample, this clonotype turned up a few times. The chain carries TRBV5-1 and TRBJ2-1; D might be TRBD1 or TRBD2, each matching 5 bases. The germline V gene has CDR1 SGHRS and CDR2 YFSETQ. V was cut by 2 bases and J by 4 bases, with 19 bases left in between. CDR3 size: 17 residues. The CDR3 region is CASSFEGRNGGYNEQFF. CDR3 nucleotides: TGCGCCAGCAGCTTCGAGGGGAGAAATGGAGGTTACAATGAGCAGTTCTTC.

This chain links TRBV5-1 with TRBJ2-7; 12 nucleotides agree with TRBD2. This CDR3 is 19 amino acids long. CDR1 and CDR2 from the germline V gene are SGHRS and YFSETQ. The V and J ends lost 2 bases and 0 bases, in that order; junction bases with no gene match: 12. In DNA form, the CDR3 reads TGCGCCAGCAGCTTATCACGACTAGCGGGAGCCGTAAGCTCCTACGAGCAGTACTTC. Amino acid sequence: CASSLSRLAGAVSSYEQYF.

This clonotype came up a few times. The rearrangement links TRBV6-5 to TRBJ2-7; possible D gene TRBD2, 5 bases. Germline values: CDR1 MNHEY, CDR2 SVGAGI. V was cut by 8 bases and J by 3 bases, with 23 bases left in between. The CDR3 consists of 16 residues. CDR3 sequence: CASSIHGGVEGYEQYF. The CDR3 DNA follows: TGTGCCAGCTCGATTCATGGAGGAGTCGAAGGCTACGAGCAGTACTTC.